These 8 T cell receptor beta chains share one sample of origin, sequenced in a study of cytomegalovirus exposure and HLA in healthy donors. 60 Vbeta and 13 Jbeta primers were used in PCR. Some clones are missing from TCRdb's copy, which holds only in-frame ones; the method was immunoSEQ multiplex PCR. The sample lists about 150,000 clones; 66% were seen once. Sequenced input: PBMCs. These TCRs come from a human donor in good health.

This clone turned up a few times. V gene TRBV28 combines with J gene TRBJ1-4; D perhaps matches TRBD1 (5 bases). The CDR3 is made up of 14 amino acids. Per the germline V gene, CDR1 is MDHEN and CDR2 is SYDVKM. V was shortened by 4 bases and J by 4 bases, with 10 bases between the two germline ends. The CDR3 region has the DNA TGTGCCAGCAGTTCAACAGGATTTAATGAAAAACTGTTTTTT. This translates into CASSSTGFNEKLFF.

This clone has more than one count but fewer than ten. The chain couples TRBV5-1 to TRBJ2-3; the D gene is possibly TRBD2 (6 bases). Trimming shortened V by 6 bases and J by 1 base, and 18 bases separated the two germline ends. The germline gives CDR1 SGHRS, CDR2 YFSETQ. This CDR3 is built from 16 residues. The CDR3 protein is CASTEGQAGGTDTQYF. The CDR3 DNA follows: TGCGCCAGCACGGAGGGGCAGGCCGGTGGCACAGATACGCAGTATTTT.

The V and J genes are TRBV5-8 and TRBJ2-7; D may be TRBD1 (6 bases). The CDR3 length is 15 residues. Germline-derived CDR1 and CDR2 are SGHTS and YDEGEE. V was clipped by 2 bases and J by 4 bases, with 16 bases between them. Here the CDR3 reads CASSFLQGPPYEQYF. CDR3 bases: TGTGCCAGCAGCTTCTTACAGGGTCCCCCTTACGAGCAGTACTTC. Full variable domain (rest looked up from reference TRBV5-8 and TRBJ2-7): EAGVTQSPTHLIKTRGQQATLRCSPISGHTSVYWYQQALGLGLQFLLWYDEGEERNRGNFPPRFSGRQFPNYSSELNVNALELEDSALYLCASSFLQGPPYEQYFGPGTRLTVT.

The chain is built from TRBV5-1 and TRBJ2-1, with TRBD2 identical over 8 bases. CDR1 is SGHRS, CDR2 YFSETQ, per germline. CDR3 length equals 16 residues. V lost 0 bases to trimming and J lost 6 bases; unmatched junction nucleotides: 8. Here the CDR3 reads CASSLAGRATFNEQFF. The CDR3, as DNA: TGCGCCAGCAGCTTGGCCGGGAGGGCTACTTTCAATGAGCAGTTCTTC.

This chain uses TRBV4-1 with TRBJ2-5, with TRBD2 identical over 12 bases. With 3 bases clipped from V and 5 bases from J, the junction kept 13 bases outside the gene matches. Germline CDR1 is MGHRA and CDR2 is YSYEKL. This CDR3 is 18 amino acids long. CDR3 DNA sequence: TGCGCCAGCAGCCAGTCGACTAGCGGGAGTATCTGGCGCGAGACCCAGTACTTC. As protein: CASSQSTSGSIWRETQYF.

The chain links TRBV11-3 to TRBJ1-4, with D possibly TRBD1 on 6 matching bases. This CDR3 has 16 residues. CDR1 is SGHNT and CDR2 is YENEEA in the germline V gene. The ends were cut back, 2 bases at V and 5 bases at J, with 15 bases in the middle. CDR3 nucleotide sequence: TGTGCCAGCAGCTTACTCCGGGACACCATCAATGAAAAACTGTTTTTT. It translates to CASSLLRDTINEKLFF.

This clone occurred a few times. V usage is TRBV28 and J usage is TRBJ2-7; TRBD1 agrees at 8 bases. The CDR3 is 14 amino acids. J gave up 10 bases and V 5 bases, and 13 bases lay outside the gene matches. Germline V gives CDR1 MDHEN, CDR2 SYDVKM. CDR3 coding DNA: TGTGCCAGCAGTCCTCGGACAGGGTGGGGTAGCCAGTACTTC. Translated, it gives CASSPRTGWGSQYF.

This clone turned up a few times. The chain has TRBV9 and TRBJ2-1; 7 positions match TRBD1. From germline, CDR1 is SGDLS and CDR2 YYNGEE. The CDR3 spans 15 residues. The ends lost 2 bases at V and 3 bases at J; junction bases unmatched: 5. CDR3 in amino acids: CASSVGQEIYNEQFF. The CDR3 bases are TGTGCCAGCAGCGTTGGACAGGAGATCTACAATGAGCAGTTCTTC.